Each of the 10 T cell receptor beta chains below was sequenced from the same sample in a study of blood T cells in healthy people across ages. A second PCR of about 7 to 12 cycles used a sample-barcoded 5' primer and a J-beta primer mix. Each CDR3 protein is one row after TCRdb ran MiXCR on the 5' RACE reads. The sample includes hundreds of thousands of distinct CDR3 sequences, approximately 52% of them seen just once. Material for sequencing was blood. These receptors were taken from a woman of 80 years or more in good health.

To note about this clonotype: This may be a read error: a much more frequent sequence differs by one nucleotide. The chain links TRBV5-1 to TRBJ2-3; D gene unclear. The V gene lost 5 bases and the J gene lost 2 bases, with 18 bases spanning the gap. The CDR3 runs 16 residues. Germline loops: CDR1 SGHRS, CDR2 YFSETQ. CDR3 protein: CASRAAHQTPTDTQYF. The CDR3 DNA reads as TGCGCCAGCAGGGCCGCGCACCAAACCCCCACAGATACGCAGTATTTT.

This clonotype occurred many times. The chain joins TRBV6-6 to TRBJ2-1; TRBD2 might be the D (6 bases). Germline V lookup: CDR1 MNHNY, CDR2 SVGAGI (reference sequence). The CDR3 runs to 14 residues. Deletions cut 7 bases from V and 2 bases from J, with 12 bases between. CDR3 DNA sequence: TGTGCCAGCACCCGGGAGAGCGCCTACAATGAGCAGTTCTTC. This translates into CASTRESAYNEQFF.

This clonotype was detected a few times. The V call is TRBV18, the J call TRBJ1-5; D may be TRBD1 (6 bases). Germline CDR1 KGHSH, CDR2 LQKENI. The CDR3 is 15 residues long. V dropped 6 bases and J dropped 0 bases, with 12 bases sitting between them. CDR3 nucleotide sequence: TGTGCCAGCTCCCTCGGACAGAGTAGCAATCAGCCCCAGCATTTT. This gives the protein CASSLGQSSNQPQHF.

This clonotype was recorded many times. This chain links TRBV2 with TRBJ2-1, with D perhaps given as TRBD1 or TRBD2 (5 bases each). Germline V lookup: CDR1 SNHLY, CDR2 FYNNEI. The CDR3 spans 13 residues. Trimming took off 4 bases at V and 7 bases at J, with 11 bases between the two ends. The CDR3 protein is CASSGGTRNEQFF. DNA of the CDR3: TGTGCCAGCAGTGGTGGGACGCGTAATGAGCAGTTCTTC.

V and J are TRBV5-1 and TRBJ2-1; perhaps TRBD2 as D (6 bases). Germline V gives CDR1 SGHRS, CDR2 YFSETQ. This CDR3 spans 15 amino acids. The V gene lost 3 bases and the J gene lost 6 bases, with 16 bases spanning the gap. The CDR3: CASSSTSWFGNEQFF. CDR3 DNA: TGCGCCAGCAGCTCGACTAGTTGGTTCGGCAATGAGCAGTTCTTC.

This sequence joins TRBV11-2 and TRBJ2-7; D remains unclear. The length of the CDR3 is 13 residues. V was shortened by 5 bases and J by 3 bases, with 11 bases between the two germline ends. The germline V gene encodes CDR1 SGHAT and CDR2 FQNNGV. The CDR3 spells CASSLHLNYEQYF. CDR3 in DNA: TGTGCCAGCAGCCTCCACTTGAACTACGAGCAGTACTTC.

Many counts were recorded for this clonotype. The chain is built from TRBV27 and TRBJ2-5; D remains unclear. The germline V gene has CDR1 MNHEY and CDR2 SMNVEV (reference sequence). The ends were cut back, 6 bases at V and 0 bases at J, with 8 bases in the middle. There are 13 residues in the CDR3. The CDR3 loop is CASSYGYQETQYF. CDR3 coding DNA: TGTGCCAGCAGCTACGGGTACCAAGAGACCCAGTACTTC.

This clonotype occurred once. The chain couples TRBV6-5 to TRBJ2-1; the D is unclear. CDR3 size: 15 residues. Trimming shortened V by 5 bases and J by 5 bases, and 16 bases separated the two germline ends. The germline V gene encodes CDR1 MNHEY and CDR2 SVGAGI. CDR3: CASSPIPYSDNEQFF. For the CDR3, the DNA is TGTGCCAGCAGTCCAATACCCTACTCGGACAATGAGCAGTTCTTC.

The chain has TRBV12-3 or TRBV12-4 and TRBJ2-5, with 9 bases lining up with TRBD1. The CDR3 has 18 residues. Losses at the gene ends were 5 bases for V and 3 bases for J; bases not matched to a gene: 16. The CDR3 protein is CASSPGTGLWMKKETQYF. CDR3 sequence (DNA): TGTGCCAGCAGTCCCGGGACAGGGTTGTGGATGAAGAAAGAGACCCAGTACTTC.

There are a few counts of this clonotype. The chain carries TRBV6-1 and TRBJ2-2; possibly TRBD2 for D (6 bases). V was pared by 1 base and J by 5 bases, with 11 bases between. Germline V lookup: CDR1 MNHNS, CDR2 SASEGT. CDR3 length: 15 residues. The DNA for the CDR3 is TGTGCCAGCAGTGAAGGGACTAAGGAGACCGGGGAGCTGTTTTTT. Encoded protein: CASSEGTKETGELFF.